The 29 T cell receptor beta chains given below trace back to one sample, sequenced in a study of human T cells and chemical hapten exposure. TCRdb recomputed calls from the RACE reads with MiXCR, one row per CDR3 protein. The table shows 84,000 or so distinct CDR3 sequences, with 10% to 13% occurring only once. The time point denotes: patch test 2, 6 weeks after DPC sensitization. Treatment given: therapeutic diphenylcyclopropenone sensitization with weekly scalp DPC. The specimen comprised whole blood, sampled in connection with sensitization to the hapten diphenylcyclopropenone (DPC). Receptors were obtained from a woman under 40 with alopecia areata. Some clones in this sample may be carry-over from other donors' samples.

This clonotype has more than one count but fewer than ten. J is TRBJ1-2 and V is TRBV2, with 8 positions matching TRBD1. Germline V gene sequence: CDR1 SNHLY, CDR2 FYNNEI. The CDR3 extends over 14 amino acids. The V gene end was trimmed by 8 bases and the J gene end by 4 bases; junction bases not matched to a gene: 9. For the CDR3, the DNA is TGTGCCAGCGGCGACAGGGGATATAGCTATGGCTACACCTTC. The encoded protein is CASGDRGYSYGYTF. The full variable domain, with the rest looked up from reference TRBV2 and TRBJ1-2, is EPEVTQTPSHQVTQMGQEVILRCVPISNHLYFYWYRQILGQKVEFLVSFYNNEISEKSEIFDDQFSVERPDGSNFTLKIRSTKLEDSAMYFCASGDRGYSYGYTFGSGTRLTVV.

The chain uses TRBV28 and TRBJ1-2, with D possibly being TRBD1 (5 bases). The germline V and J ends were trimmed by 8 bases and 4 bases, with 14 bases remaining between them. The CDR3 consists of 13 residues. The germline gives CDR1 MDHEN, CDR2 SYDVKM. The chain's CDR3 is CASFNQGGYGYTF. Here the CDR3 DNA reads TGTGCCAGCTTTAACCAGGGAGGCTATGGCTACACCTTC.

This clonotype was seen ten or more times. The chain links TRBV28 to TRBJ1-1; D gene ambiguous. V lost 4 bases and J 4 bases, leaving 7 bases between the germline ends. This CDR3 has 12 residues. Germline V gives CDR1 MDHEN, CDR2 SYDVKM. Written as DNA, the CDR3 is TGTGCCAGCAGTTCCAGAGGCACTGAAGCTTTCTTT. It yields the protein CASSSRGTEAFF. Full variable domain (rest looked up from reference TRBV28 and TRBJ1-1): DVKVTQSSRYLVKRTGEKVFLECVQDMDHENMFWYRQDPGLGLRLIYFSYDVKMKEKGDIPEGYSVSREKKERFSLILESASTNQTSMYLCASSSRGTEAFFGQGTRLTVV.

This clonotype was recorded a few times. V gene TRBV5-1 combines with J gene TRBJ2-7, with a possible D match to TRBD2 (6 bases). Trimming cost V 0 bases and J 3 bases, with 10 bases left between them. This CDR3 contains 14 residues. In germline, CDR1 is SGHRS, CDR2 YFSETQ. In DNA form, the CDR3 reads TGCGCCAGCAGCTTGGGGGACTTTATCTACGAGCAGTACTTC. Protein sequence: CASSLGDFIYEQYF.

This clonotype was counted a few times. The chain links TRBV7-2 to TRBJ2-5; TRBD2 matches 8 bases. This CDR3 region has 14 residues. With V trimmed by 4 bases and J by 5 bases, 6 bases remained unmatched. Germline V gene data show CDR1 as SGHTA and CDR2 as FQGNSA. CDR3 amino acids: CASSSRRGEETQYF. Here the CDR3 DNA reads TGTGCCAGCAGCTCCCGGCGGGGGGAGGAGACCCAGTACTTC.

CDR3 in DNA: TGTGCCAGCAGTGGACCGGGACAGGGGTCGTACGAGCAGTACTTC. The encoded protein is CASSGPGQGSYEQYF. This sequence joins TRBV28 and TRBJ2-7; 10 bases match TRBD1. The germline CDR1 and CDR2 sequences are MDHEN and SYDVKM. The CDR3 totals 15 residues. J was trimmed by 4 bases and V by 5 bases; bases with no gene match: 8.

The chain links TRBV28 to TRBJ2-7, with a tentative D call TRBD1 (5 bases). Germline CDR1 reads MDHEN; CDR2 reads SYDVKM. V gave up 6 bases and J gave up 3 bases, with 6 bases separating them. The CDR3 has 11 amino acids. CDR3 in amino acids: CASSDSYEQYF. The CDR3 bases are TGTGCCAGCAGCGACAGCTACGAGCAGTACTTC.

The chain combines TRBV19 with TRBJ2-7, with 8 bases aligning to TRBD1. The CDR3 has 14 amino acids. Germline assignment: CDR1 LNHDA and CDR2 SQIVND (reference sequence). The ends lost 8 bases at V and 2 bases at J; junction bases unmatched: 8. CDR3 residues: CASSLGTGPYEQYF. CDR3 nucleotides: TGTGCCAGTTCCCTGGGGACAGGACCCTACGAGCAGTACTTC.

In this sample, this clonotype turned up many times. The chain recombines TRBV27 with TRBJ2-7; D remains unclear. CDR3 length: 11 amino acids. Germline V lookup: CDR1 MNHEY, CDR2 SMNVEV (reference sequence). V gave up 5 bases and J gave up 2 bases, with 4 bases separating them. The CDR3 bases are TGTGCCAGCAGTACGGCCTACGAGCAGTACTTC. Encoded protein: CASSTAYEQYF.

This clonotype was counted ten times or more. This chain joins TRBV12-3 or TRBV12-4 and TRBJ2-5; D is perhaps TRBD2 (5 bases). Trimming removed 3 bases at V and 3 bases at J, with 8 bases between. The CDR3 runs 13 residues. CDR3 sequence: CASSLTGKETQYF. CDR3 bases: TGTGCCAGCAGTTTGACGGGGAAAGAGACCCAGTACTTC.

The chain links TRBV20-1 to TRBJ2-3; D is ambiguous. This CDR3 is 12 amino acids long. The germline V and J ends were trimmed by 3 bases and 3 bases, with 7 bases remaining between them. Looked up from germline, CDR1 is DFQATT and CDR2 is SNEGSKA (reference sequence). CDR3 DNA: TGCAGTGCTAGTACGGAAACAGATACGCAGTATTTT. Residues: CSASTETDTQYF.

This clonotype occurred many times. The chain is built from TRBV27 and TRBJ1-1, with 7 positions matching TRBD1. CDR1 is MNHEY, CDR2 SMNVEV, per germline (reference sequence). The CDR3 has 15 amino acids. Trimming at V came to 5 bases and at J to 1 base, leaving 7 bases not matched to a gene. The CDR3 region is CASSLQGPQNTEAFF. The CDR3 DNA sequence: TGTGCCAGCAGTCTACAGGGGCCCCAGAACACTGAAGCTTTCTTT.

There are a few counts of this clonotype. The genes are TRBV12-3 or TRBV12-4 and TRBJ2-2; 9 positions match TRBD1. The J segment lost 3 bases and the V segment lost 6 bases, leaving 2 bases of the junction unmatched. This CDR3 region has 14 residues. CDR3 region: CASRGQGDTGELFF. The CDR3 DNA reads TGTGCCAGCAGGGGACAGGGCGACACCGGGGAGCTGTTTTTT.

Of note for this clonotype: This may stem from a read error, because a much larger clone lies one nucleotide away. The V gene is TRBV6-6, the J gene TRBJ1-1; 9 bases agree with TRBD1. The CDR3 extends over 14 amino acids. The germline V gene encodes CDR1 MNHNY and CDR2 SVGAGI (reference sequence). The CDR3, as DNA: TGTGTCAGCAGCTCCGGGACAGGGTTGCCTGAAGCTTTCTTT. It encodes CVSSSGTGLPEAFF.

This sequence joins TRBV5-1 and TRBJ1-1; the D is unclear. The CDR3 extends over 16 amino acids. V was pared by 0 bases and J by 2 bases, with 14 bases between. Germline CDR1 is SGHRS and CDR2 is YFSETQ. CDR3 region: CASSLAPPSGNTEAFF. CDR3 nucleotides: TGCGCCAGCAGCTTGGCCCCGCCAAGCGGCAACACTGAAGCTTTCTTT.

The chain employs TRBV20-1 and TRBJ2-2; weak D call: TRBD1 (6 bases). This CDR3 contains 14 residues. Trimming stripped 5 bases from V and 0 bases from J, with 10 bases between. CDR1 and CDR2 (germline): DFQATT, SNEGSKA (reference sequence). DNA of the CDR3: TGCAGTGCTCCGGACAGATCGAACACCGGGGAGCTGTTTTTT. Translating gives CSAPDRSNTGELFF.

This clonotype was observed many times. The chain has TRBV7-3 and TRBJ2-1; tentatively, D is TRBD2 (5 bases). The CDR3 runs to 15 residues. The germline CDR1 and CDR2 sequences are SGHTA and FQGTGA. Trimming took off 3 bases at V and 0 bases at J, with 9 bases between the two ends. The CDR3 region is CASSFGGTSYNEQFF. In DNA, the CDR3 is TGTGCCAGCAGCTTCGGAGGCACCTCCTACAATGAGCAGTTCTTC.

This clonotype has a handful of counts. This chain uses TRBV10-3 with TRBJ1-1, with 7 nucleotides matching TRBD1. The CDR3 sequence is 14 residues long. V shed 11 bases, J shed 11 bases, and the junction held 20 bases outside the gene matches. Germline CDR1 is ENHRY and CDR2 is SYGVKD. The CDR3 DNA reads as TGTGCCTTTTCCAGGACAGGCGGCCCCGGAGAGGCTTTCTTT. Its protein is CAFSRTGGPGEAFF.

Only a few counts were recorded for this clonotype. The rearrangement uses TRBV7-2 and TRBJ2-3; TRBD1 might be the D (6 bases). Germline V gives CDR1 SGHTA, CDR2 FQGNSA. Trimming took 4 bases from V and 3 from J, leaving 14 bases between them. CDR3 length: 15 amino acids. CDR3 protein: CASSYRAGGTDTQYF. CDR3 sequence (DNA): TGTGCCAGCAGCTACAGGGCAGGCGGAACAGATACGCAGTATTTT.

There are many counts of this clonotype. The chain carries TRBV6-2 or TRBV6-3 and TRBJ2-1; TRBD1 or TRBD2 may be the D gene (5 bases each). Germline V CDR1 and CDR2: MNHEY, SVGEGT. V was shortened by 2 bases and J by 11 bases, with 7 bases between the two germline ends. The CDR3 totals 11 residues. CDR3 amino acids: CASSYGGQQFF. CDR3 sequence (DNA): TGTGCCAGCAGTTACGGGGGTCAGCAGTTCTTC.

At least ten counts were recorded for this clonotype. The chain carries TRBV5-1 and TRBJ1-1, with TRBD1 as a possible D gene (5 bases). Germline CDR1 SGHRS, CDR2 YFSETQ. Trimming cost V 0 bases and J 4 bases, with 13 bases left between them. The CDR3 is made up of 15 amino acids. CDR3 sequence: CASSLVGDSVTEAFF. DNA for the CDR3: TGCGCCAGCAGCTTGGTGGGAGACAGCGTCACTGAAGCTTTCTTT. The whole variable domain, remainder taken from reference TRBV5-1 and TRBJ1-1, is KAGVTQTPRYLIKTRGQQVTLSCSPISGHRSVSWYQQTPGQGLQFLFEYFSETQRNKGNFPGRFSGRQFSNSRSEMNVSTLELGDSALYLCASSLVGDSVTEAFFGQGTRLTVV.

The chain combines TRBV7-2 with TRBJ1-5, with 12 bases aligning to TRBD1. Germline trimming cut 8 bases from V and 5 bases from J; bases unmatched to any gene: 7. The CDR3 spans 15 residues. CDR1 SGHTA and CDR2 FQGNSA come from the germline V gene. In DNA form, the CDR3 reads TGTGCCAGCGGGCCGGGACAGGGGGCTTATCAGCCCCAGCATTTT. Protein: CASGPGQGAYQPQHF.

This clonotype was detected many times. This chain joins TRBV20-1 and TRBJ1-5, with unresolved D. Germline CDR1 reads DFQATT; CDR2 reads SNEGSKA (reference sequence). This CDR3 is built from 12 residues. V was pared by 2 bases and J by 6 bases, with 8 bases between. CDR3 protein: CSARKGGQPQHF. CDR3 coding DNA: TGCAGTGCTAGAAAGGGAGGTCAGCCCCAGCATTTT.

In this sample, this clonotype turned up many times. The chain combines TRBV30 with TRBJ1-2, with D tentatively TRBD1 (5 bases). The ends were cut back, 8 bases at V and 3 bases at J, with 16 bases in the middle. Germline loops: CDR1 GTSNPN, CDR2 SVGIG (reference sequence). This CDR3 is built from 13 residues. The CDR3 DNA sequence: TGTGCCGGGGCTCGGGAAAGCGACTATGGCTACACCTTC. Amino acid sequence: CAGARESDYGYTF.

This clonotype was seen many times. The V call is TRBV28, the J call TRBJ1-2; TRBD1 aligns across 9 bases. The CDR3 runs 14 residues. Germline loops: CDR1 MDHEN, CDR2 SYDVKM. Trimming removed 2 bases from V and 7 bases from J; junction bases left unmatched: 5. The CDR3 here is CASSLTTGGLGYTF. DNA of the CDR3: TGTGCCAGCAGTTTAACAACAGGGGGCCTTGGCTACACCTTC.

The V and J genes are TRBV28 and TRBJ2-4, with unresolved D. This CDR3 has 13 residues. Per germline, CDR1 MDHEN and CDR2 SYDVKM. Deletions cut 7 bases from V and 0 bases from J, with 7 bases between. CDR3 in amino acids: CASTEIAKNIQYF. The CDR3 region has the DNA TGTGCCAGCACCGAGATAGCCAAAAACATTCAGTACTTC. Based on the CDR3 plus reference TRBV28 and TRBJ2-4, the full variable domain is DVKVTQSSRYLVKRTGEKVFLECVQDMDHENMFWYRQDPGLGLRLIYFSYDVKMKEKGDIPEGYSVSREKKERFSLILESASTNQTSMYLCASTEIAKNIQYFGAGTRLSVL.

This chain joins TRBV24-1 and TRBJ2-7; D remains unclear. CDR3 length: 14 amino acids. V was pared by 4 bases and J by 4 bases, with 13 bases between. Germline-derived CDR1 and CDR2 are KGHDR and SFDVKD. CDR3 DNA sequence: TGTGCCACCAGTGACACCACGGACGGGTACGAGCAGTACTTC. This sequence encodes CATSDTTDGYEQYF.

The chain has TRBV6-4 and TRBJ2-2, with unresolved D. From germline, CDR1 is MRHNA and CDR2 SNTAGT. V gave up 4 bases and J gave up 6 bases, with 9 bases separating them. The CDR3 loop spans 13 amino acids. CDR3 protein: CASSGDVAGELFF. The CDR3 DNA is TGTGCCAGCAGTGGAGACGTTGCCGGGGAGCTGTTTTTT.

This clonotype has at least ten counts. The chain is built from TRBV5-1 and TRBJ2-7, with D unclear. CDR3 length: 13 amino acids. Germline values: CDR1 SGHRS, CDR2 YFSETQ. With 3 bases removed from V and 2 bases from J, the gap between germline ends came to 9 bases. This CDR3 is CASSSDLPYEQYF. DNA of the CDR3: TGCGCCAGCAGCTCGGACCTCCCCTACGAGCAGTACTTC.